The source of this T cell receptor (beta chain) is a study of beta chain features in type 1 diabetes. Germline V gene data show CDR1 as SQVTM and CDR2 as ANQGSEA. This CDR3 spans 14 amino acids. Trimming removed 3 bases from V and 1 base from J, with 13 bases in between. Markers CD45RO/CCR7/CD25/CD127/CD95/CD27 served to sort CD4+ naive, central memory, regulatory and stem cell-like memory cells. The study reverse transcribed the entire isolated RNA, so it sequenced expressed TCRB transcripts. The table came from immunoSEQ multiplex PCR; TCRdb's copy has only in-frame clones and leaves some out. The repertoire holds about 400,000 clones, with around 13% as singletons.

Sequencing was carried out using naive CD4+ T cells from blood. The sequence was obtained from a man between 18 and 35 years old in good health. V is TRBV29-1 and J is TRBJ2-7; D possibly corresponds to TRBD2 (5 bases). As DNA, the CDR3 is TGCAGCGTTGATCGCGGGTTAGGTTCCTACGAGCAGTACTTC. This codes for CSVDRGLGSYEQYF.